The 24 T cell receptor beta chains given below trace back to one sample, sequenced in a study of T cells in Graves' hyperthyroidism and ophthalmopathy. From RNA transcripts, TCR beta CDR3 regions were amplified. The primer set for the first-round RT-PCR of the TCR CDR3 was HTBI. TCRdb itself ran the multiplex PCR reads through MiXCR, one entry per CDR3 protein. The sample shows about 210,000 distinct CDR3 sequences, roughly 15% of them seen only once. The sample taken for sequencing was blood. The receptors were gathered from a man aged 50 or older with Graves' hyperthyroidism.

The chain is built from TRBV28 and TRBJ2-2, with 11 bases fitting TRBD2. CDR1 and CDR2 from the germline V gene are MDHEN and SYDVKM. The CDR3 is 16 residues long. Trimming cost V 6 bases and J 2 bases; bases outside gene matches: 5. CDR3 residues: CASSLAGGPNTGELFF. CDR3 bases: TGTGCCAGCAGCTTAGCGGGAGGGCCTAACACCGGGGAGCTGTTTTTT.

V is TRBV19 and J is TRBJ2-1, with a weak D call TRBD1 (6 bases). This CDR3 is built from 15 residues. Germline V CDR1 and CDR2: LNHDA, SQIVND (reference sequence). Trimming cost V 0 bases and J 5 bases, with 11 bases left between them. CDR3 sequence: CASSIDRDTNNEQFF. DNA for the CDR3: TGTGCCAGTAGTATAGATAGGGACACGAACAATGAGCAGTTCTTC.

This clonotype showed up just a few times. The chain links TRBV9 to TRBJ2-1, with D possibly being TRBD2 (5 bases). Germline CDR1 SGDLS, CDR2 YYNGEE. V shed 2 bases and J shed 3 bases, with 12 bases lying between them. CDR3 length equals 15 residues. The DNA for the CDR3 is TGTGCCAGCAGCGTTAGAGGGATGATCTACAATGAGCAGTTCTTC. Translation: CASSVRGMIYNEQFF.

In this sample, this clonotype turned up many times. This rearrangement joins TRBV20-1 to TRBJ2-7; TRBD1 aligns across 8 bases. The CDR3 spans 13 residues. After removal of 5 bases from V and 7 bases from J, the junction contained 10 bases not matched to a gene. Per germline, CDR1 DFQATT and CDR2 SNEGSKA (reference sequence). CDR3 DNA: TGCAGTGCTGGCTGGACAGGGCGGAGGGAGCAGTACTTC. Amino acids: CSAGWTGRREQYF.

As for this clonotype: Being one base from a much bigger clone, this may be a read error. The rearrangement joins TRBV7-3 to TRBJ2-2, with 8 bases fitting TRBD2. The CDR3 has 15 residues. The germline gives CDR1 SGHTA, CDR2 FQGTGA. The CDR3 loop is CASGREAATTGELSF. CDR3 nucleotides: TGTGCCAGCGGGCGGGAGGCGGCCACGACCGGGGAGCTGTCTTTT.

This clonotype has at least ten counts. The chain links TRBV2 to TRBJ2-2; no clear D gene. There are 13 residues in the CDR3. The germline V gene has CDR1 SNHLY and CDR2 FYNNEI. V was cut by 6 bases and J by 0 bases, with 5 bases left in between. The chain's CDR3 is CASSGANTGELFF. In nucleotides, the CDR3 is TGTGCCAGCAGCGGTGCGAACACCGGGGAGCTGTTTTTT.

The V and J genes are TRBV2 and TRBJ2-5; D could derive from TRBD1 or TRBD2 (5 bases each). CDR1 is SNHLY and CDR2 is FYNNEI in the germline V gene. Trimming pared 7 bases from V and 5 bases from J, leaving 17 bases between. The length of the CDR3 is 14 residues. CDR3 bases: TGTGCCAGCAACCCGGGACCCCGAGGGGAGACCCAGTACTTC. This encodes CASNPGPRGETQYF.

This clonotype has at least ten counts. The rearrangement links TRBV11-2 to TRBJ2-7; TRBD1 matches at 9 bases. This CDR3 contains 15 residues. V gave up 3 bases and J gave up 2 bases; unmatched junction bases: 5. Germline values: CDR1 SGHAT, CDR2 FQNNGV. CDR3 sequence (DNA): TGTGCCAGCAGCTTCATGGGGACAGGGCCCTACGAGCAGTACTTC. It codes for CASSFMGTGPYEQYF.

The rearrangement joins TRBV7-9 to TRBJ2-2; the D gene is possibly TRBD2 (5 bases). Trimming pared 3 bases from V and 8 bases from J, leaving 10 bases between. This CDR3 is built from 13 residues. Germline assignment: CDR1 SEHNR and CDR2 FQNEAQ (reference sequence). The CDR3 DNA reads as TGTGCCAGCAGCTTGACTATTTCGGGGGAGCTGTTTTTT. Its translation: CASSLTISGELFF.

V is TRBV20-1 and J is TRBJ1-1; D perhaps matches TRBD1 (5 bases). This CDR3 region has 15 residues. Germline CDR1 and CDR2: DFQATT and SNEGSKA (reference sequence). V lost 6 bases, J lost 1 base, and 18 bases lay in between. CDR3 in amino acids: CSAEPGLFENTEAFF. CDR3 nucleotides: TGCAGTGCCGAACCGGGACTTTTCGAGAACACTGAAGCTTTCTTT.

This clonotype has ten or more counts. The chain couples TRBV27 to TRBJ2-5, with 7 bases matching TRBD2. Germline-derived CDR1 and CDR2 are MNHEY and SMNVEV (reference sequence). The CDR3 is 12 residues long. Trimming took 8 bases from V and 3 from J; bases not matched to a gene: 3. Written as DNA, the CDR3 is TGTGCCAGCGGGGCGGGGGAAGAGACCCAGTACTTC. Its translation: CASGAGEETQYF.

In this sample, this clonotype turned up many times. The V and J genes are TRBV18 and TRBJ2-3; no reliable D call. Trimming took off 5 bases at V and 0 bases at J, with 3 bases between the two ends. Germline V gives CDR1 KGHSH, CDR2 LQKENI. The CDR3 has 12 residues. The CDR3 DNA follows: TGTGCCAGCTCAGAGAGCACAGATACGCAGTATTTT. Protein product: CASSESTDTQYF.

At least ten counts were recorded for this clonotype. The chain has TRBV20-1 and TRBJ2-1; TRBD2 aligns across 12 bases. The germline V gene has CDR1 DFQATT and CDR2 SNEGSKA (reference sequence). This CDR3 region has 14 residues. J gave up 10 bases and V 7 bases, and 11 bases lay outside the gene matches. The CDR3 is CSVQTTSGSGEQFF. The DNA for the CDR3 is TGCAGTGTTCAAACGACTAGCGGGAGTGGCGAGCAGTTCTTC.

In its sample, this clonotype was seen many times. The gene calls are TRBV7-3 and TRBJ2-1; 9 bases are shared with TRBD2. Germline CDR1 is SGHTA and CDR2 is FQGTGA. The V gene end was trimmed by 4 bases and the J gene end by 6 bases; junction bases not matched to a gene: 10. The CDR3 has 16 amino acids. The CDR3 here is CASSSSGGGRANEQFF. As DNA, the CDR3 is TGTGCCAGCAGCTCCAGCGGCGGCGGGAGGGCCAATGAGCAGTTCTTC.

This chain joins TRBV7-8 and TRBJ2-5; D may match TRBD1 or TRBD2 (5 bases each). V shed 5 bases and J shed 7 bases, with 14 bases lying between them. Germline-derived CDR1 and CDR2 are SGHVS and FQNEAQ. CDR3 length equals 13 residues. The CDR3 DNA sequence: TGTGCCAGCAGCGTGGGGACGGAAGGGACCCAGTACTTC. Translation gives CASSVGTEGTQYF.

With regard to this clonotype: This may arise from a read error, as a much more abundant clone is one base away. Here the CDR3 reads CASSETGQGNYGYAF. The CDR3 DNA reads as TGCGCCAGCAGTGAGACGGGACAGGGGAACTATGGCTACGCCTTC. This chain uses TRBV10-2 with TRBJ1-2; 10 bases fit TRBD1. In germline, CDR1 is WSHSY, CDR2 SAAADI. The CDR3 consists of 15 residues.

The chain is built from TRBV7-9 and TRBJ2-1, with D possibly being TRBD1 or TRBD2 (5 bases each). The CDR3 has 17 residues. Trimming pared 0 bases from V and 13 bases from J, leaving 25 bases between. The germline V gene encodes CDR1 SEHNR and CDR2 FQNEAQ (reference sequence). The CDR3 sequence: CASSLAAKLEWGRSQFF. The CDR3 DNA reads TGTGCCAGCAGCTTAGCGGCTAAACTTGAGTGGGGGAGATCCCAGTTCTTC.

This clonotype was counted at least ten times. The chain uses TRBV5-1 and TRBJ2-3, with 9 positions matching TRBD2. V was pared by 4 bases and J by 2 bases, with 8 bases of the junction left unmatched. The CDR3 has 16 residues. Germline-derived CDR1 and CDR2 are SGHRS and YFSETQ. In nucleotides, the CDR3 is TGCGCCAGCAGCCCATATAGCGGGGGTACCACAGATACGCAGTATTTT. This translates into CASSPYSGGTTDTQYF.

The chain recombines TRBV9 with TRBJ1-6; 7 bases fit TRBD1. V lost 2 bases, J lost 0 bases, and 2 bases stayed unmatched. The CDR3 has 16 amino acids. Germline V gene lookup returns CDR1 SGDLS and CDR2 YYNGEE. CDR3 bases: TGTGCCAGCAGCGTGGGACAGAGCTCCTATAATTCACCCCTCCACTTT. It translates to CASSVGQSSYNSPLHF.

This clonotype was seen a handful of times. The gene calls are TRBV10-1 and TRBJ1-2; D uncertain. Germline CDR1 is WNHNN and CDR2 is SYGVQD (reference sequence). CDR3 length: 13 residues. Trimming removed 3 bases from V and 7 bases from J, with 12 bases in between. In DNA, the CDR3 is TGCGCCAGCAGTGAAATGAGGGCGGCTGGCTACACCTTC. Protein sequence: CASSEMRAAGYTF.

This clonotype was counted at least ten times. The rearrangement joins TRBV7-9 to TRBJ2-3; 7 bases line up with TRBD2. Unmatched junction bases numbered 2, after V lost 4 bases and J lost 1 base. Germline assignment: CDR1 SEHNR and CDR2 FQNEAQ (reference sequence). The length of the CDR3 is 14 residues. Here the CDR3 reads CASSSSGGTDTQYF. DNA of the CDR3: TGTGCCAGCAGCTCGAGCGGGGGCACAGATACGCAGTATTTT.

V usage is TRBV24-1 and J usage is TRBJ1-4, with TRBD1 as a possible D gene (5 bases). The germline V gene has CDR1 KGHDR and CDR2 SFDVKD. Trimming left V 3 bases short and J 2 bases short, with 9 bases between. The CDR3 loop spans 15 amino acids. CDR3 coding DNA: TGTGCCACCAGTGATCCGGGGGACACTAATGAAAAACTGTTTTTT. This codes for CATSDPGDTNEKLFF.

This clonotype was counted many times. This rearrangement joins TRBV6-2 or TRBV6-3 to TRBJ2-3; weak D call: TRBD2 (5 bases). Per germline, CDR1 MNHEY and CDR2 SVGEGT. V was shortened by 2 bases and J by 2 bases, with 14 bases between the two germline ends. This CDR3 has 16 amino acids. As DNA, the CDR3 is TGTGCCAGCAGTTACGGAAGGCTAGCATCCACAGATACGCAGTATTTT. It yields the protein CASSYGRLASTDTQYF.

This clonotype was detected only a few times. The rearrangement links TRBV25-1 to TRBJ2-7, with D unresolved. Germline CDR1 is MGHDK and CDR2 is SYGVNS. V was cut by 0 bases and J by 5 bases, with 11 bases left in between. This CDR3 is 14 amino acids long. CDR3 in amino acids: CASSEYYGMDEQYF. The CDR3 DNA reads TGTGCCAGCAGTGAATATTACGGAATGGACGAGCAGTACTTC.